These 9 T cell receptor beta chains were sequenced from one sample in a study of OX40 agonist ivuxolimab in advanced cancers. The assay was immunoSEQ multiplex PCR, and TCRdb's table has in-frame clones only and misses some. Of roughly 65,000 clones in the sample, around 90% were seen once. Sequences were derived from CD4+ or CD8+ T cells sorted from blood, sampled in a trial of the OX40 agonist ivuxolimab. These receptors were collected from an adult with an advanced solid tumor such as melanoma, head and neck, liver or kidney cancer.

The V and J genes are TRBV5-1 and TRBJ2-6; D remains unclear. Germline V CDR1 and CDR2: SGHRS, YFSETQ. With 5 bases removed from V and 0 bases from J, the gap between germline ends came to 9 bases. This CDR3 is 15 amino acids long. This CDR3 is CASSHTASGANVLTF. The CDR3 DNA reads as TGCGCCAGCAGTCATACAGCCTCTGGGGCCAACGTCCTGACTTTC.

This clone was detected once. The chain joins TRBV5-1 to TRBJ1-5, with 9 positions matching TRBD1. CDR1 SGHRS and CDR2 YFSETQ come from the germline V gene. With V trimmed by 4 bases and J by 4 bases, 6 bases remained unmatched. This CDR3 has 15 amino acids. The CDR3 is CASSEGQGRNQPQHF. The CDR3 DNA sequence: TGCGCCAGCAGCGAAGGACAGGGGAGGAATCAGCCCCAGCATTTT.

This chain links TRBV7-6 with TRBJ1-2, with unresolved D. Germline values: CDR1 SGHVS, CDR2 FNYEAQ. Trimming left V 11 bases short and J 8 bases short, with 21 bases between. CDR3 length: 13 amino acids. The CDR3 reads CASSGLAERGYTF. CDR3 DNA sequence: TGTGCCTCCAGTGGGTTAGCCGAGCGGGGCTACACCTTC.

This chain uses TRBV21-1 with TRBJ2-3; whether TRBD1, the table's D call, matches the DNA was not checked. TRBV21-1 is a pseudogene locus. The CDR3 loop spans 16 amino acids. The CDR3, as DNA: TGTGCCAGCAGCAAGACTCAGGGGGATCGCACAGATACGCAGTATTTT. Encoded protein: CASSKTQGDRTDTQYF.

This chain connects TRBV11-2 to TRBJ1-3; no firm D call. Trimming stripped 4 bases from V and 2 bases from J, with 9 bases between. The length of the CDR3 is 14 residues. Germline values: CDR1 SGHAT, CDR2 FQNNGV. CDR3 coding DNA: TGTGCCAGCAGCTCCCCCACGGCTGGAAACACCATATATTTT. Translating it yields CASSSPTAGNTIYF.

The rearrangement joins TRBV2 to TRBJ2-5; no firm D call. The CDR3 sequence is 13 residues long. Germline lookup yields CDR1 SNHLY and CDR2 FYNNEI. The ends were cut back, 4 bases at V and 4 bases at J, with 10 bases in the middle. In DNA, the CDR3 is TGTGCCAGCAGTGGTCCCACTGTAGAGACCCAGTACTTC. It yields the protein CASSGPTVETQYF.

The chain recombines TRBV5-6 with TRBJ1-3; TRBD1 matches 8 bases. In germline, CDR1 is SGHDT, CDR2 YYEEEE. The V gene end was trimmed by 5 bases and the J gene end by 2 bases; junction bases not matched to a gene: 3. The CDR3 runs 14 residues. The DNA for the CDR3 is TGTGCCAGCAGATACAGGGGGGCTGGAAACACCATATATTTT. The encoded protein is CASRYRGAGNTIYF.

V usage is TRBV30 and J usage is TRBJ2-3, with 8 bases fitting TRBD2. The junction had 8 bases not matched to a gene; V was cut back by 8 bases and J by 10 bases. Germline V gene sequence: CDR1 GTSNPN, CDR2 SVGIG (reference sequence). This CDR3 has 11 amino acids. This chain's CDR3 is CAPTREGAQYF. The DNA for the CDR3 is TGTGCCCCCACTCGGGAGGGAGCGCAGTATTTT.

The V call is TRBV10-1, the J call TRBJ2-7; unclear D gene. Trimming cost V 5 bases and J 7 bases, with 9 bases left between them. The CDR3 totals 11 residues. Germline V gives CDR1 WNHNN, CDR2 SYGVQD (reference sequence). CDR3 in amino acids: CASSTDREQYF. The CDR3 nucleotides are TGCGCCAGCAGTACCGATCGGGAGCAGTACTTC.